These 28 T cell receptor beta chains were all obtained from the same sample, sequenced in a study of tumor and adjacent non-tumor tissue in lung cancer (dated by TCRdb to 2016 to 2019). Libraries were constructed by multiplex PCR. For sequencing, an Illumina HiSeq 2500 was employed. TCRbeta libraries were constructed through three rounds of nested PCR with primers (Table S4) according to protocols modified from ARM-PCR. TCRdb redid the processing of the public reads, applying fastp at Q25 and MiXCR, and retained in-frame beta chains. Rows are combined by CDR3 protein, so each entry shows the most common genes and DNA. The sample profile shows fewer than 90,000 distinct CDR3 sequences; more than 75% of them were found once. Of the sample, 21% is held by the ten largest clones. RNA was isolated from bulk unsorted tissue, and RNA quality was assessed with a NanoDrop ND-1000 and an Agilent 2100. For the normal lung samples, distant non-tumor tissue was collected more than 3 cm away from the tumor edge.

The sequencing input was distant non-tumor lung tissue. These TCRs come from a woman between 45 and 65 years old with non-small cell lung cancer.

As regards this clonotype: The junction differs from germline at one of its ends, possibly a read error. The chain employs TRBV12-3 or TRBV12-4 and TRBJ1-5; D perhaps matches TRBD1 (5 bases). There are 17 residues in the CDR3. CDR3 in DNA: TGTGCCAGCAGTTCGGGGGGAAAGAGGAACGGTTATCAGCCCCAGCACTTT. This sequence encodes CASSSGGKRNGYQPQHF.

In the case of this clonotype: A read error may be the cause here, since a much bigger clone is one base away. The V gene is TRBV2, the J gene TRBJ2-1; 8 bases agree with TRBD2. The CDR3 totals 13 residues. Germline lookup yields CDR1 SNHLY and CDR2 FYNNEI. The ends lost 9 bases at V and 5 bases at J; junction bases unmatched: 6. CDR3 sequence: CARLGLGHNEQFF. Here the CDR3 DNA reads TGTGCCAGACTGGGACTAGGCCACAATGAGCAGTTCTTC.

This clonotype was seen ten or more times. J is TRBJ2-1 and V is TRBV5-4; possibly TRBD1 or TRBD2 for D (5 bases each). V was shortened by 4 bases and J by 9 bases, with 14 bases between the two germline ends. Germline assignment: CDR1 SGHNT and CDR2 YYREEE (reference sequence). The CDR3 loop spans 13 amino acids. CDR3 sequence: CASSLIGDGEQFF. CDR3 in DNA: TGTGCCAGCAGCCTCATCGGGGACGGTGAGCAGTTCTTC.

Points on this clonotype: An end of the junction does not agree with germline; a read error may underlie this. The chain carries TRBV6-6 and TRBJ2-5; a weak D match, TRBD2 (5 bases). CDR3 size: 15 residues. Per germline, CDR1 MNHNY and CDR2 SVGAGI (reference sequence). The CDR3 region has the DNA TGTGCCAGCAGTCCCCCGTATCCAGCTGGGGAGACCCGGTACTTC. This encodes CASSPPYPAGETRYF.

At least ten counts were recorded for this clonotype. V and J are TRBV6-1 and TRBJ2-7; D gene ambiguous. Trimming removed 4 bases at V and 6 bases at J, with 19 bases between. Germline-derived CDR1 and CDR2 are MNHNS and SASEGT. The CDR3 loop spans 15 amino acids. The CDR3 sequence is CASSGFGSLPSEQYF. The CDR3 region has the DNA TGTGCCAGCAGTGGATTTGGATCTCTACCCTCCGAGCAGTACTTC.

In regard to this clonotype: The conserved phenylalanine or tryptophan is not found at the CDR3 terminus, so this likely reflects a read error. The genes are TRBV11-2 and TRBJ1-1; D is ambiguous. The germline V gene has CDR1 SGHAT and CDR2 FQNNGV. CDR3 length: 14 amino acids. CDR3: CASSLLMLGTEAFL. The CDR3 DNA reads as TGTGCCAGCAGCTTACTAATGCTGGGAACTGAGGCTTTCCTT.

The genes are TRBV7-8 and TRBJ2-7; D gene ambiguous. CDR1 and CDR2 (germline): SGHVS, FQNEAQ. Trimming took off 4 bases at V and 3 bases at J, with 16 bases between the two ends. The CDR3 contains 15 residues. CDR3 sequence (DNA): TGTGCCAGCAGCTCCGGGTCTCTGGAGTGCTACGAGCAGTACTTC. Translating gives CASSSGSLECYEQYF.

Comment on this clonotype: One junction end does not reproduce the germline sequence, and a read error may be involved. The chain employs TRBV12-3 or TRBV12-4 and TRBJ1-1; no definite D call. The CDR3 is 13 residues long. As DNA, the CDR3 is TGTGCCAGCAGCGACGGTCAGGAGACTGAAGCCTTCTTT. Protein sequence: CASSDGQETEAFF.

This clonotype occurred once. The chain couples TRBV6-5 to TRBJ2-2; maybe TRBD2 (6 bases). The V end was cut by 3 bases, the J end by 8 bases, with 19 bases between. CDR1 is MNHEY, CDR2 SVGAGI, per germline. The CDR3 runs 16 residues. The CDR3 DNA follows: TGTGCCAGCAGTTATGAGGGACTGCATATCGGTGGGGAGCTGTTTTTT. This translates into CASSYEGLHIGGELFF.

The gene calls are TRBV11-2 and TRBJ1-6; a possible D gene is TRBD1 (6 bases). The CDR3 contains 14 residues. Germline loops: CDR1 SGHAT, CDR2 FQNNGV. V lost 0 bases and J lost 19, with 19 bases in between. The CDR3 protein is CASSLEGTGRGNHF. CDR3 bases: TGTGCCAGCAGCTTAGAAGGAACAGGGCGGGGTAATCACTTT.

For this clonotype: One junction end does not reproduce the germline sequence, and a read error may be involved. The J gene is TRBJ1-4, the V gene TRBV6-1; D is unresolved. Germline assignment: CDR1 MNHNS and CDR2 SASEGT. The CDR3 is 17 amino acids. The CDR3 here is CDSSGPGPGLAKEKLSF. The CDR3 DNA is TGTGACAGCAGTGGCCCCGGCCCCGGGCTCGCGAAGGAAAAACTGTCTTTT.

Worth noting for this clonotype: Mismatch with germline at one junction end may stem from a read error. The CDR3 sequence is CSVAGQGLPDFRTDAQYF. The CDR3 region has the DNA TGCAGCGTTGCTGGACAGGGGCTGCCGGACTTTCGCACAGATGCGCAGTATTTT. V is TRBV29-1 and J is TRBJ2-3; 9 bases fit TRBD1. There are 18 residues in the CDR3. CDR1 SQVTM and CDR2 ANQGSEA come from the germline V gene.

Points on this clonotype: A much larger clone differs by one base, so this may be a read error. The CDR3 here is CASSRQSYEEYF. The DNA for the CDR3 is TGTGCCAGCAGTAGACAGTCCTACGAGGAGTACTTC. The chain recombines TRBV2 with TRBJ2-7, with TRBD1 as a possible D gene (5 bases). Looked up from germline, CDR1 is SNHLY and CDR2 is FYNNEI. The CDR3 spans 12 residues.

Notes on this clonotype: This likely comes from a read error, as the CDR3 has no conserved phenylalanine or tryptophan at its end. V usage is TRBV4-1 and J usage is TRBJ2-2; D unresolved. Germline V gene data show CDR1 as MGHRA and CDR2 as YSYEKL. This CDR3 comprises 16 residues. The CDR3 reads CASCQARSINTGELFL. CDR3 DNA sequence: TGCGCCAGCTGCCAAGCCAGGTCGATTAACACCGGGGAGCTGTTTCTT.

The table lists this clonotype with many counts. The chain joins TRBV12-3 or TRBV12-4 to TRBJ2-4; D is perhaps TRBD1 (5 bases). The CDR3 has 16 amino acids. V was cut by 1 base and J by 1 base, with 11 bases left in between. The CDR3 DNA sequence: TGTGCCAGCAGTTTAGGGACACCCCATGCCAAAAACATTCAGTACTTC. Protein product: CASSLGTPHAKNIQYF.

On this clonotype itself: An end of the junction does not agree with germline; a read error may underlie this. This chain connects TRBV10-3 to TRBJ2-6; TRBD2 might be the D (5 bases). The CDR3 sequence is 14 residues long. Germline values: CDR1 ENHRY, CDR2 SYGVKD. The CDR3 protein is CAINDGDEASVLTF. The DNA for the CDR3 is TGTGCCATCAATGACGGGGATGAGGCCAGCGTCCTGACTTTC.

As regards this clonotype: A much more abundant neighbour one base away suggests this may be a read error. The chain links TRBV20-1 to TRBJ1-4; D remains unclear. The CDR3 is made up of 11 amino acids. The germline V gene encodes CDR1 DFQATT and CDR2 SNEGSKA (reference sequence). The V end lost 7 bases, the J end lost 6 bases, and 9 bases lay between the germline ends. CDR3 sequence reads: CSVWVDEKLFF. The CDR3, as DNA: TGCAGTGTATGGGTGGATGAAAAACTGTTTTTT.

Here the CDR3 DNA reads TGCAGCGTTGAGGATGAAGGAACTACCGGGAGTTGTCCCGGGGAGCTGTTTTTT. Protein: CSVEDEGTTGSCPGELFF. The V call is TRBV29-1, the J call TRBJ2-2; weak D call: TRBD2 (6 bases). CDR1 is SQVTM, CDR2 ANQGSEA, per germline. The CDR3 is 18 amino acids. Trimming cost V 3 bases and J 6 bases, with 26 bases left between them.

The rearrangement links TRBV18 to TRBJ2-1; D call uncertain. Germline V CDR1 and CDR2: KGHSH, LQKENI. V was cut by 0 bases and J by 9 bases, with 15 bases left in between. This CDR3 comprises 15 residues. In DNA form, the CDR3 reads TGTGCCAGCTCACCACCGATCCTAAGTGGGTTTGAGCAGTTCTTC. As protein: CASSPPILSGFEQFF. Looking up the rest from reference TRBV18 and TRBJ2-1 gives the full variable domain: NAGVMQNPRHLVRRRGQEARLRCSPMKGHSHVYWYRQLPEEGLKFMVYLQKENIIDESGMPKERFSAEFPKEGPSILRIQQVVRGDSAAYFCASSPPILSGFEQFFGPGTRLTVL.

This clonotype was detected once. One end of the junction does not line up with germline, which may come from a read error. The rearrangement links TRBV4-1 to TRBJ2-7; 9 nucleotides agree with TRBD1. Germline V lookup: CDR1 MGHRA, CDR2 YSYEKL. This CDR3 has 15 residues. The CDR3 DNA reads TGCGCCAGCAGTCGAGATTTGTGGTCCCGGGACAGGGCCAGCTTC. Its protein is CASSRDLWSRDRASF.

The genes are TRBV10-2 and TRBJ2-1; D unresolved. This CDR3 is built from 15 residues. V gave up 6 bases and J gave up 5 bases, with 17 bases separating them. Germline V gives CDR1 WSHSY, CDR2 SAAADI. CDR3 sequence: CASRDLLEQHNEQFF. In DNA form, the CDR3 reads TGCGCCAGCAGGGACCTGCTAGAGCAGCACAATGAGCAGTTCTTC.

With regard to this clonotype: A much bigger clone sits one base away, suggesting this may be a read error. The rearrangement joins TRBV6-1 to TRBJ2-7; D not certain. The CDR3 is 12 amino acids. V was pared by 10 bases and J by 0 bases, with 10 bases between. Germline lookup yields CDR1 MNHNS and CDR2 SASEGT. The CDR3 nucleotides read TGTGCCAACGGATTGAGCTCCTACGAGCAGTACTTC. Translating it yields CANGLSSYEQYF.

About this clonotype: A read error may explain this, as a much larger clone is one base away. This sequence joins TRBV28 and TRBJ2-3, with TRBD2 identical over 7 bases. This CDR3 is 15 amino acids long. The germline V gene encodes CDR1 MDHEN and CDR2 SYDVKM. The CDR3 sequence: CANSPRGGLTDTQYF. CDR3 DNA: TGTGCCAACAGTCCTCGGGGAGGGCTCACAGATACGCAGTATTTT.

Notes on this clonotype: A much larger clone is a single base away; this may be a read error. In this CDR3 the conserved last residue, phenylalanine or tryptophan, is missing, so a read error is likely. The rearrangement joins TRBV20-1 to TRBJ2-7; 11 bases fit TRBD2. CDR3 length: 14 amino acids. Germline-derived CDR1 and CDR2 are DFQATT and SNEGSKA (reference sequence). V lost 6 bases and J lost 6; bases outside the gene matches: 10. The CDR3 reads CSAKPSGGRSEQYL. The CDR3 DNA reads TGCAGTGCAAAACCTAGCGGGGGGAGATCCGAGCAGTACTTA.

V is TRBV6-1 and J is TRBJ2-3; TRBD1 matches 8 bases. Germline lookup yields CDR1 MNHNS and CDR2 SASEGT. The junction had 11 bases not matched to a gene; V was cut back by 3 bases and J by 6 bases. The CDR3 consists of 16 residues. CDR3 DNA: TGTGCCAGCAGTGAGTTTGCAGGGGGCGAAATGGATACGCAGTATTTT. It is translated as CASSEFAGGEMDTQYF.

On this clonotype: The junction does not match germline at one end; this may be a read error. The chain combines TRBV6-5 with TRBJ2-1; D may be TRBD1 (6 bases). CDR1 is MNHEY and CDR2 is SVGAGI in the germline V gene. The length of the CDR3 is 15 residues. CDR3 DNA: TGTGCCAGCAAGGAAACAGGGAGCTCCTACAACGAGCAGTTCTTC. This gives the protein CASKETGSSYNEQFF.

This clonotype has a count of ten or more. This chain uses TRBV12-3 or TRBV12-4 with TRBJ2-7, with D possibly matching TRBD2 (6 bases). This CDR3 contains 16 residues. V lost 5 bases and J 0 bases, leaving 17 bases between the germline ends. As DNA, the CDR3 is TGTGCCAGCAGTCCCACGTGGGGGGTTACCTCCTACGAGCAGTACTTC. Translating it yields CASSPTWGVTSYEQYF.

The chain uses TRBV11-1 and TRBJ2-1; no clear D gene. The ends were cut back, 11 bases at V and 5 bases at J, with 13 bases in the middle. Germline CDR1 is SGHAT and CDR2 is FQDESV (reference sequence). This CDR3 contains 12 residues. CDR3 residues: CAAFHINNEQFF. Written as DNA, the CDR3 is TGTGCCGCGTTCCATATCAACAATGAGCAGTTCTTC.